The 5 T cell receptor beta chains presented below share a single source sample, sequenced in a study of cytomegalovirus exposure and HLA in healthy donors. Amplification used 60 Vbeta primers and 13 Jbeta primers. Sequencing was performed with immunoSEQ multiplex PCR; in TCRdb, only in-frame clones are kept and a portion is missing. The sample gives around 160,000 clones, around 73% of which show up once; approximately 1.6% is in the top ten. The sequencing sample was made of PBMCs. Receptor source: a woman younger than 30 in good health and CMV-seronegative.

There are a few counts of this clone. This CDR3 is CASSDSQSGRRENQPQHF. The CDR3 DNA sequence: TGTGCCAGCAGTGACTCGCAGTCGGGCAGGAGGGAGAATCAGCCCCAGCATTTT. The rearrangement uses TRBV6-4 and TRBJ1-5, with D hard to call. Trimming cost V 0 bases and J 4 bases, with 19 bases left between them. This CDR3 region has 18 residues. Looked up from germline, CDR1 is MRHNA and CDR2 is SNTAGT.

The chain has TRBV7-9 and TRBJ1-3; D is unclear. Germline V gene data show CDR1 as SEHNR and CDR2 as FQNEAQ (reference sequence). The CDR3 is 13 amino acids. The ends were cut back, 5 bases at V and 8 bases at J, with 13 bases in the middle. DNA of the CDR3: TGTGCCAGCAGCCCCTTCCCAGTGGACACCATATATTTT. It yields the protein CASSPFPVDTIYF.

This clone is a singleton in its sample. The genes are TRBV12-5 and TRBJ1-5, with 7 bases identical to TRBD1. The V gene end was trimmed by 1 base and the J gene end by 5 bases; junction bases not matched to a gene: 5. The CDR3 totals 15 residues. Germline-derived CDR1 and CDR2 are LGHNT and FRNRAP. DNA of the CDR3: TGTGCTAGTGGTTTGGGAACAGGGGTATATCAGCCCCAGCATTTT. Amino acid sequence: CASGLGTGVYQPQHF.

The V and J genes are TRBV6-1 and TRBJ2-4; possibly TRBD1 for D (5 bases). The CDR3 has 17 amino acids. V lost 2 bases and J lost 0, with 14 bases in between. The V gene's germline CDR1 is MNHNS and CDR2 SASEGT. CDR3 bases: TGTGCCAGCAGTGAATGGGGCAGAGCCTTAGCCAAAAACATTCAGTACTTC. It encodes CASSEWGRALAKNIQYF.

In its sample, this clone was seen a few times. The rearrangement uses TRBV25-1 and TRBJ2-5, with 9 nucleotides matching TRBD1. CDR1 MGHDK and CDR2 SYGVNS come from the germline V gene. The CDR3 sequence is 14 residues long. The V segment lost 5 bases and the J segment 2 bases; nucleotides outside the gene matches: 3. Written as DNA, the CDR3 is TGTGCCAGCAGTAAACAGGGGGCACAAGAGACCCAGTACTTC. This translates into CASSKQGAQETQYF.